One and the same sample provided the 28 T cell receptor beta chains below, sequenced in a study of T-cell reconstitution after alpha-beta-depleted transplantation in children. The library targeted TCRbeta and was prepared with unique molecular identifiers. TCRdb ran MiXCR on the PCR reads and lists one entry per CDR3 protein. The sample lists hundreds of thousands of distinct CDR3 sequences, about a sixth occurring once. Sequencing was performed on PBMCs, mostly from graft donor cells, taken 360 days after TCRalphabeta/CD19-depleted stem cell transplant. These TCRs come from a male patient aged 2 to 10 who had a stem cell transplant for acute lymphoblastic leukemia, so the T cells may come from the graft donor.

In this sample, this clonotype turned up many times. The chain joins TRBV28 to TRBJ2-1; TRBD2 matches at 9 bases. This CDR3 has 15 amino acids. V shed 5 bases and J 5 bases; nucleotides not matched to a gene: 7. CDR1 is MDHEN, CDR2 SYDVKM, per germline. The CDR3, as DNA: TGTGCCAGCAGTGTTAGCGGGAGCTGGGACAATGAGCAGTTCTTC. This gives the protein CASSVSGSWDNEQFF. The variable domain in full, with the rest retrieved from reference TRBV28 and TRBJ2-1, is DVKVTQSSRYLVKRTGEKVFLECVQDMDHENMFWYRQDPGLGLRLIYFSYDVKMKEKGDIPEGYSVSREKKERFSLILESASTNQTSMYLCASSVSGSWDNEQFFGPGTRLTVL.

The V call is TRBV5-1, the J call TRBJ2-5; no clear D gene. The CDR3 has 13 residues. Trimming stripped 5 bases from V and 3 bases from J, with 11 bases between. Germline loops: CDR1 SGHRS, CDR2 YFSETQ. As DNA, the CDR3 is TGCGCCAGCAGATCTGGGATCAAAGAGACCCAGTACTTC. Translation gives CASRSGIKETQYF.

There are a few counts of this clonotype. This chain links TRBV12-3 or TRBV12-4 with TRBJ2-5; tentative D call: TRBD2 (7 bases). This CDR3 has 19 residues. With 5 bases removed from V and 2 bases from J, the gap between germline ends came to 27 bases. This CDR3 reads CASSTKAGQGGRDQETQYF. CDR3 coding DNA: TGTGCCAGCAGTACCAAAGCGGGACAAGGGGGAAGGGATCAAGAGACCCAGTACTTC.

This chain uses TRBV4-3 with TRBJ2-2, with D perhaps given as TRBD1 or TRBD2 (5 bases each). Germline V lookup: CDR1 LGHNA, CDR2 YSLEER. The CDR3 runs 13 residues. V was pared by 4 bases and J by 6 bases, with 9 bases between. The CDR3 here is CASSPRGPGELFF. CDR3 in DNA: TGCGCCAGCAGCCCGAGGGGTCCCGGGGAGCTGTTTTTT.

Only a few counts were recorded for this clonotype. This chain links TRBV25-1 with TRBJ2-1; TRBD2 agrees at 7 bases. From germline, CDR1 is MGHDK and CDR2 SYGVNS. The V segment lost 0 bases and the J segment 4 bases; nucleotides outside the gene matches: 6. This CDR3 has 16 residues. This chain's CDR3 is CASSEYAGAEYNEQFF. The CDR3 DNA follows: TGTGCCAGCAGTGAATACGCGGGAGCGGAGTACAATGAGCAGTTCTTC.

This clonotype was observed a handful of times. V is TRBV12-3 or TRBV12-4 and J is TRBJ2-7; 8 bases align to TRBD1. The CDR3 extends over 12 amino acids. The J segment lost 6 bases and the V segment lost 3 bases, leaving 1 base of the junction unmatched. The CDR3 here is CASSFGTGEQYF. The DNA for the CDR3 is TGTGCCAGCAGTTTTGGGACAGGCGAGCAGTACTTC.

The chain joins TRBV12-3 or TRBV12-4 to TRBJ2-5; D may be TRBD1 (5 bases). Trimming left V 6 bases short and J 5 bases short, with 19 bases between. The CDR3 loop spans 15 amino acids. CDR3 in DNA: TGTGCCAGCAGCTCTATAGTTCCAGGGTACGAGACCCAGTACTTC. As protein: CASSSIVPGYETQYF.

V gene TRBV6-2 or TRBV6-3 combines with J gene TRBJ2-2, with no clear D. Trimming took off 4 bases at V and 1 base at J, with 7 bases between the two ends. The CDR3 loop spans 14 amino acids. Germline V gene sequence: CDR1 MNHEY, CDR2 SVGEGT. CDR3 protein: CASSFGWNTGELFF. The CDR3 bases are TGTGCCAGCAGTTTCGGGTGGAACACCGGGGAGCTGTTTTTT.

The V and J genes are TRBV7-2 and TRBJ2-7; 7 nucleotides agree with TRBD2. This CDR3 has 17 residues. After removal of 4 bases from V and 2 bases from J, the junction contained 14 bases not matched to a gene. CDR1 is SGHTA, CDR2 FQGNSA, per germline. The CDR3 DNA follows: TGTGCCAGCAGCTCCTACAGGTCGGGACTACGAGCCTACGAGCAGTACTTC. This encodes CASSSYRSGLRAYEQYF.

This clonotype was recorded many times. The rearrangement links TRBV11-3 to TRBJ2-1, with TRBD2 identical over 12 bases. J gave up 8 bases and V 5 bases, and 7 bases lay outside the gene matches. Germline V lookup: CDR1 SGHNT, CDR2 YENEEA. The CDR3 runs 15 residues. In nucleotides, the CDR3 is TGTGCCAGCAGCCTTTGGACTAGCGGGATAGATGAGCAGTTCTTC. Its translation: CASSLWTSGIDEQFF.

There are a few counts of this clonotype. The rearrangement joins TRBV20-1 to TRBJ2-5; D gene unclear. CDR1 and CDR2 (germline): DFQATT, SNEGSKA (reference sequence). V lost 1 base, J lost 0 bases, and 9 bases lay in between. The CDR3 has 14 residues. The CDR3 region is CSARVPSNQETQYF. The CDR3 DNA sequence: TGCAGTGCTAGAGTTCCATCGAACCAAGAGACCCAGTACTTC.

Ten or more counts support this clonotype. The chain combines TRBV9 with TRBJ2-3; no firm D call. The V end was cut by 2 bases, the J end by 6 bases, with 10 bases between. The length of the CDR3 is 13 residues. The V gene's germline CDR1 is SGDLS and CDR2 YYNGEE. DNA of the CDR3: TGTGCCAGCAGCGTGGGGTCAGGTGATACGCAGTATTTT. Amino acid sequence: CASSVGSGDTQYF.

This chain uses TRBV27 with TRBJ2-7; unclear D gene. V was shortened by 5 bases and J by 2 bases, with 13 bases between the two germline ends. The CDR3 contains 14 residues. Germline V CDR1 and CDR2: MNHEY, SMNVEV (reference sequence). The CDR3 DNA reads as TGTGCCAGCAGTCCCTTTGCAGCCGCCTACGAGCAGTACTTC. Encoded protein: CASSPFAAAYEQYF.

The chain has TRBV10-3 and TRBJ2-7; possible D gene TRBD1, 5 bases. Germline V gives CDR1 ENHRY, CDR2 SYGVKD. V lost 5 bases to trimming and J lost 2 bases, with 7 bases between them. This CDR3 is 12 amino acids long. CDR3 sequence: CAISTGTYEQYF. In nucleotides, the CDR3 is TGTGCCATCAGTACAGGCACCTACGAGCAGTACTTC.

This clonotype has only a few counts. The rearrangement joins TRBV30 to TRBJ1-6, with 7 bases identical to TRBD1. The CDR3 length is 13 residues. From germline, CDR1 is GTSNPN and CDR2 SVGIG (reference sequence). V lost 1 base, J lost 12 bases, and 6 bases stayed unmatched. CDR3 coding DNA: TGTGCCTGGAGTGAGGACAGGAGCAAACCCCTCCACTTT. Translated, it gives CAWSEDRSKPLHF.

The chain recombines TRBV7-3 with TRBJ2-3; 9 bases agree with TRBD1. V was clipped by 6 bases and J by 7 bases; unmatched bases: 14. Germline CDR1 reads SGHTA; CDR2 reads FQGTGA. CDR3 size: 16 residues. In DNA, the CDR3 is TGTGCCAGCAGACCCCCTTCAGGGACAGGGTTCAATACGCAGTATTTT. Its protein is CASRPPSGTGFNTQYF. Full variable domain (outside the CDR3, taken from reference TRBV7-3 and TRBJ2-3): GAGVSQTPSNKVTEKGKYVELRCDPISGHTALYWYRQSLGQGPEFLIYFQGTGAADDSGLPNDRFFAVRPEGSVSTLKIQRTERGDSAVYLCASRPPSGTGFNTQYFGPGTRLTVL.

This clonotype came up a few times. The CDR3 sequence is CASSLPRLAGRTYEQYF. The CDR3 region has the DNA TGTGCCAGCAGCTTACCTCGACTAGCGGGGAGAACCTACGAGCAGTACTTC. The rearrangement uses TRBV7-9 and TRBJ2-7; 11 nucleotides agree with TRBD2. The V and J ends lost 2 bases and 2 bases, in that order; junction bases with no gene match: 8. The CDR3 is 17 amino acids. Germline assignment: CDR1 SEHNR and CDR2 FQNEAQ (reference sequence).

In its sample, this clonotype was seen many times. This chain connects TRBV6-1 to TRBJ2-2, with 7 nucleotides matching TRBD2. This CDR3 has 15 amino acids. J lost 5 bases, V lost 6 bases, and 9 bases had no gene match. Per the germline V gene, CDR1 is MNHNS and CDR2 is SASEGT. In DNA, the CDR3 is TGTGCCAGCAGACGAAGCGGACTAGTTACCGGGGAGCTGTTTTTT. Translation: CASRRSGLVTGELFF.

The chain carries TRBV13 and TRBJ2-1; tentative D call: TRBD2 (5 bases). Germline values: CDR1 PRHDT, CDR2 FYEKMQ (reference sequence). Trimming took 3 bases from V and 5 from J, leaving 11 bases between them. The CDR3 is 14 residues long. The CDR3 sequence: CASSFTGENNEQFF. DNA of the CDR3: TGTGCCAGCAGCTTTACCGGGGAAAACAATGAGCAGTTCTTC.

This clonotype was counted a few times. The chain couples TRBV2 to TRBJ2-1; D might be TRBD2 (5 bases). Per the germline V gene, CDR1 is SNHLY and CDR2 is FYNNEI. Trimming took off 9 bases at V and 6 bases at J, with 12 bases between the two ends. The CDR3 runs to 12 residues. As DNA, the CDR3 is TGTGCCAGTGAAGAGGGATTCAATGAGCAGTTCTTC. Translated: CASEEGFNEQFF.

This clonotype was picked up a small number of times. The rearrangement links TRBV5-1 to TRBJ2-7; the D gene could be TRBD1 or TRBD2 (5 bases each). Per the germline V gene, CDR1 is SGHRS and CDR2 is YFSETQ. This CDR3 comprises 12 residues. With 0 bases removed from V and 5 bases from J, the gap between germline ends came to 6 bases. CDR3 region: CASSLVGDEQYF. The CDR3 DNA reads TGCGCCAGCAGCTTGGTGGGGGACGAGCAGTACTTC.

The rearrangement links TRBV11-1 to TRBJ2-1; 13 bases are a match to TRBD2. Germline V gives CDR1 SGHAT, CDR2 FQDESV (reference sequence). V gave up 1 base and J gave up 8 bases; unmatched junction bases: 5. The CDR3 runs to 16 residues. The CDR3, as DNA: TGTGCCAGCAGCTTAGAACTAGCGGGAGGGCCCCATGAGCAGTTCTTC. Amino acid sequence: CASSLELAGGPHEQFF.

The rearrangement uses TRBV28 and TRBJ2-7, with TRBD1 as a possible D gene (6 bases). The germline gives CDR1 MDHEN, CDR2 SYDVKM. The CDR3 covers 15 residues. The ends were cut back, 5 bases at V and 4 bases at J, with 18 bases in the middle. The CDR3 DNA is TGTGCCAGCAGTCCTATGGCAGGGGACCTTTACGAGCAGTACTTC. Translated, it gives CASSPMAGDLYEQYF.

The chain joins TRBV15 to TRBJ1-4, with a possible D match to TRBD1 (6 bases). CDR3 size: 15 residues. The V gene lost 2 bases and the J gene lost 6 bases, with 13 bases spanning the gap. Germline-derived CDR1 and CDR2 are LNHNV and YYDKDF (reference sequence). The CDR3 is CATSRWGQDDEKLFF. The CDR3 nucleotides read TGTGCCACCAGCAGATGGGGGCAGGATGATGAAAAACTGTTTTTT.

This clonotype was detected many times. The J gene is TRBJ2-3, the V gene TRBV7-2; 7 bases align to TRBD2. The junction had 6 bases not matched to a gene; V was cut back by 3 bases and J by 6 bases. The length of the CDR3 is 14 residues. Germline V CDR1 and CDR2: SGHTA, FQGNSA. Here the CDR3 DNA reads TGTGCCAGCAGCTTTTATGCCGGGGGGGATACGCAGTATTTT. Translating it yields CASSFYAGGDTQYF.

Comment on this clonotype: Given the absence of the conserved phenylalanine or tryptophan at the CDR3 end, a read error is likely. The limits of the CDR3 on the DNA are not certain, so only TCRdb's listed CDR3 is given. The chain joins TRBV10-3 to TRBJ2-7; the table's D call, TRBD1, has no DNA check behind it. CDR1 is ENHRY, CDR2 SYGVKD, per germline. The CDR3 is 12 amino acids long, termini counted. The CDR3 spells CATGRGTYEQYA.

Here the CDR3 reads CATKSHSRSTDTQYF. The CDR3 coding sequence is TGTGCCACCAAGTCCCACTCGCGTAGCACAGATACGCAGTATTTT. This chain links TRBV3-1 with TRBJ2-3, with D hard to call. The CDR3 is 15 residues long. V lost 10 bases and J lost 0, with 17 bases in between. The V gene's germline CDR1 is LGHDT and CDR2 YNNKEL (reference sequence).

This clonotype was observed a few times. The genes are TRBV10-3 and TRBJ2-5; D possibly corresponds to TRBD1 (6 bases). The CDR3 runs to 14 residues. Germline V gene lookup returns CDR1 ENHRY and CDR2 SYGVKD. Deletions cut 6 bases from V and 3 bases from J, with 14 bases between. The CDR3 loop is CAISEQGNEETQYF. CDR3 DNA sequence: TGTGCCATCAGCGAACAGGGTAACGAAGAGACCCAGTACTTC.